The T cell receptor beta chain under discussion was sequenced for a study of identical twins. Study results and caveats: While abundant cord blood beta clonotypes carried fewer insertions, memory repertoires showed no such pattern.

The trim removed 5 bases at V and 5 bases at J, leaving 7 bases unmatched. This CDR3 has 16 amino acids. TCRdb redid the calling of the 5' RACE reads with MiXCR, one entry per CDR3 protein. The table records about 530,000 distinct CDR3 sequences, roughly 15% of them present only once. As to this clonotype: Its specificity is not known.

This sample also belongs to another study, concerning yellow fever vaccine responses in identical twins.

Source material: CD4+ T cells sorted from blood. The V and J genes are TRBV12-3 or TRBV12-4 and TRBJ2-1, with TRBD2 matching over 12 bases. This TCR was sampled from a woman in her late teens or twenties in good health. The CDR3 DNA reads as TGTGCCAGCAGTCCCCGACTAGCGGGGGCCAACAATGAGCAGTTCTTC. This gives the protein CASSPRLAGANNEQFF.